The source of this T cell receptor beta chain is a study of early T cells in non-severe SARS-CoV-2 infection. Overall study context: Chains stayed unpaired after sequencing of bulk RNA from unsorted whole blood.

The study's findings and limits: A preference for anti-spike CD8 responses marked VDJdb matching, which missed private and CD4 specificities.

A note on this clonotype: Its antigen is undetermined.

With 6 bases clipped from V and 6 bases from J, the junction kept 8 bases outside the gene matches. The CDR3 sequence is 14 residues long. CDR1 and CDR2 from the germline V gene are MDHEN and SYDVKM. As part of library construction, unique molecular identifiers were attached to individual cDNA molecules. TCRdb recomputed calls from the 5' RACE reads with MiXCR, one row per CDR3 protein. The profile covers tens of thousands of distinct CDR3 sequences, with 10% to 15% appearing a single time and approximately 3.6% taken by the ten largest. The sequenced material came from whole blood. This chain joins TRBV28 and TRBJ2-5, with 9 positions matching TRBD1. The TCR originated in an adult who was a healthcare worker with PCR-confirmed SARS-CoV-2 infection or an uninfected control (not recorded which). CDR3 nucleotides: TGTGCCAGCAGCCAACCGGGACAGGGAAAGACCCAGTACTTC. Amino acids: CASSQPGQGKTQYF.